These 22 T cell receptor beta chains originate from one sample sequenced in a study of blood T cell repertoires in COVID-19. Sequencing was performed with immunoSEQ multiplex PCR; in TCRdb, only in-frame clones are kept and a portion is missing. There are over 110,000 clones in the sample; around 88% occur only once, and 28% lies in the top ten. Sequencing used peripheral blood. The receptors were sampled from a human donor in a cohort sampled during active COVID-19.

This chain uses TRBV29-1 with TRBJ2-1; 9 positions agree with TRBD1. J lost 0 bases, V lost 7 bases, and 4 bases had no gene match. Germline V gene lookup returns CDR1 SQVTM and CDR2 ANQGSEA. The CDR3 consists of 14 residues. The CDR3 loop is CSGGTGYSYNEQFF. The CDR3 DNA is TGCAGCGGGGGGACAGGGTACTCCTACAATGAGCAGTTCTTC.

This chain joins TRBV25-1 and TRBJ2-3; TRBD1 matches at 7 bases. The ends lost 9 bases at V and 4 bases at J; junction bases unmatched: 7. The CDR3 length is 13 residues. The germline V gene encodes CDR1 MGHDK and CDR2 SYGVNS. This chain's CDR3 is CASSQGLADTQYF. The CDR3 DNA follows: TGTGCCAGTTCACAGGGGTTAGCAGATACGCAGTATTTT. The variable domain in full, completed from reference TRBV25-1 and TRBJ2-3, reads EADIYQTPRYLVIGTGKKITLECSQTMGHDKMYWYQQDPGMELHLIHYSYGVNSTEKGDLSSESTVSRIRTEHFPLTLESARPSHTSQYLCASSQGLADTQYFGPGTRLTVL.

The V call is TRBV5-1, the J call TRBJ2-6, with 12 bases aligning to TRBD2. Trimming at V came to 4 bases and at J to 0 bases, leaving 11 bases not matched to a gene. Germline-derived CDR1 and CDR2 are SGHRS and YFSETQ. The CDR3 sequence is 20 residues long. The CDR3 region is CASSVTGLAGSSSGANVLTF. The CDR3 DNA sequence: TGCGCCAGCAGCGTCACGGGACTAGCGGGTTCTAGCTCTGGGGCCAACGTCCTGACTTTC.

The V call is TRBV4-2, the J call TRBJ1-4; the D is unclear. V was pared by 4 bases and J by 1 base, with 13 bases between. Germline V gene data show CDR1 as LGHNA and CDR2 as YNFKEQ. CDR3 length equals 16 residues. CDR3: CASSPVSTLTNEKLFF. In DNA form, the CDR3 reads TGTGCCAGCAGCCCAGTTAGCACATTAACTAATGAAAAACTGTTTTTT.

The CDR3 DNA reads TGTGCCAGCAGCTTAGGCGGGGCAGGGGGCTCCCGGGCTTTCTTT. It specifies CASSLGGAGGSRAFF. This chain joins TRBV7-9 and TRBJ1-1; 8 positions agree with TRBD1. Unmatched junction bases numbered 12, after V lost 1 base and J lost 11 bases. This CDR3 region has 15 residues. Germline V gene sequence: CDR1 SEHNR, CDR2 FQNEAQ (reference sequence). The variable domain in full, with the rest retrieved from reference TRBV7-9 and TRBJ1-1, is DTGVSQNPRHKITKRGQNVTFRCDPISEHNRLYWYRQTLGQGPEFLTYFQNEAQLEKSRLLSDRFSAERPKGSFSTLEIQRTEQGDSAMYLCASSLGGAGGSRAFFGQGTRLTVV.

CDR3 residues: CASSSRGGAYEQYF. CDR3 sequence (DNA): TGCGCCAGCAGCTCCCGGGGGGGAGCCTACGAGCAGTACTTC. The rearrangement uses TRBV5-1 and TRBJ2-7, with 8 nucleotides matching TRBD2. Germline CDR1 SGHRS, CDR2 YFSETQ. The CDR3 spans 14 residues. The V and J ends lost 3 bases and 2 bases, in that order; junction bases with no gene match: 4.

The J gene is TRBJ2-6, the V gene TRBV7-2; a weak D match, TRBD1 (5 bases). The length of the CDR3 is 19 residues. Per the germline V gene, CDR1 is SGHTA and CDR2 is FQGNSA. The ends were cut back, 1 base at V and 0 bases at J, with 16 bases in the middle. The CDR3 here is CASSLDGAIILSGANVLTF. The CDR3 DNA reads as TGTGCCAGCAGCTTAGATGGGGCCATTATACTCTCTGGGGCCAACGTCCTGACTTTC.

V gene TRBV6-6 combines with J gene TRBJ1-2; 7 bases are a match to TRBD1. J gave up 3 bases and V 5 bases, and 9 bases lay outside the gene matches. The CDR3 contains 15 residues. The germline V gene has CDR1 MNHNY and CDR2 SVGAGI (reference sequence). The DNA of the CDR3 is TGTGCCAGCAGTAACAGGGGCTCGCTAGACTATGGCTACACCTTC. It specifies CASSNRGSLDYGYTF.

The genes are TRBV7-2 and TRBJ2-5; TRBD2 agrees at 10 bases. The CDR3 length is 17 residues. The germline CDR1 and CDR2 sequences are SGHTA and FQGNSA. With 0 bases clipped from V and 4 bases from J, the junction kept 8 bases outside the gene matches. The CDR3 DNA sequence: TGTGCCAGCAGCTTAGCGCTGGTAGCGGGGGGATCAGAGACCCAGTACTTC. Translated, it gives CASSLALVAGGSETQYF.

V and J are TRBV29-1 and TRBJ2-7; 9 positions match TRBD1. J lost 2 bases, V lost 4 bases, and 6 bases had no gene match. Germline V gene sequence: CDR1 SQVTM, CDR2 ANQGSEA. The CDR3 contains 14 residues. The CDR3 reads CSVGQGVGAYEQYF. DNA of the CDR3: TGCAGCGTTGGACAGGGGGTGGGGGCCTACGAGCAGTACTTC.

The CDR3 sequence: CASSQGLAIGEQFF. CDR3 in DNA: TGTGCCAGCAGCCAAGGACTAGCTATCGGTGAGCAGTTCTTC. The gene calls are TRBV3-1 (or the pseudogene TRBV3-2) and TRBJ2-1; 7 nucleotides line up with TRBD2. The CDR3 is 14 amino acids. With V trimmed by 1 base and J by 9 bases, 6 bases remained unmatched. From germline, CDR1 is LGHDT and CDR2 YNNKEL (reference sequence).

The chain recombines TRBV5-8 with TRBJ1-2; D perhaps matches TRBD1 (5 bases). Germline CDR1 and CDR2: SGHTS and YDEGEE. Deletions cut 0 bases from V and 4 bases from J, with 7 bases between. The CDR3 runs 13 residues. CDR3 region: CASSLGQSYGYTF. The CDR3 DNA follows: TGTGCCAGCAGCTTGGGACAGAGCTATGGCTACACCTTC.

The chain uses TRBV4-3 and TRBJ2-5; maybe TRBD1 (6 bases). The CDR3 sequence is 14 residues long. CDR1 LGHNA and CDR2 YSLEER come from the germline V gene. V lost 4 bases and J lost 1, with 10 bases in between. The DNA for the CDR3 is TGCGCCAGCAGCCCCGGGACATCCCAAGAGACCCAGTACTTC. Amino acid sequence: CASSPGTSQETQYF.

The rearrangement uses TRBV7-6 and TRBJ2-5; D is ambiguous. Germline lookup yields CDR1 SGHVS and CDR2 FNYEAQ. This CDR3 is built from 13 residues. Trimming pared 5 bases from V and 1 base from J, leaving 8 bases between. CDR3 sequence reads: CASSVPSQETQYF. CDR3 nucleotides: TGTGCCAGCAGCGTGCCCAGCCAAGAGACCCAGTACTTC. The whole variable domain, filled in from reference TRBV7-6 and TRBJ2-5, reads GAGVSQSPRYKVTKRGQDVALRCDPISGHVSLYWYRQALGQGPEFLTYFNYEAQQDKSGLPNDRFSAERPEGSISTLTIQRTEQRDSAMYRCASSVPSQETQYFGPGTRLLVL.

The rearrangement links TRBV25-1 to TRBJ1-1, with TRBD1 identical over 7 bases. V gave up 4 bases and J gave up 2 bases; unmatched junction bases: 7. The CDR3 runs 15 residues. Germline V CDR1 and CDR2: MGHDK, SYGVNS. The CDR3 sequence is CASSGWDRTNTEAFF. The CDR3 DNA follows: TGTGCCAGCAGTGGGTGGGACAGAACTAACACTGAAGCTTTCTTT.

This clone was seen only once. V and J are TRBV7-6 and TRBJ2-5, with D perhaps TRBD2 (6 bases). Looked up from germline, CDR1 is SGHVS and CDR2 is FNYEAQ. This CDR3 spans 15 amino acids. V lost 3 bases to trimming and J lost 4 bases, with 15 bases between them. CDR3 sequence: CASSLARGPGETQYF. DNA of the CDR3: TGTGCCAGCAGCTTGGCGCGGGGCCCCGGAGAGACCCAGTACTTC.

J is TRBJ1-6 and V is TRBV6-6; TRBD1 matches at 7 bases. This CDR3 comprises 16 residues. V was pared by 5 bases and J by 7 bases, with 11 bases of the junction left unmatched. Germline loops: CDR1 MNHNY, CDR2 SVGAGI (reference sequence). Here the CDR3 reads CASSRDRDRRNSPLHF. In DNA, the CDR3 is TGTGCCAGCAGTCGAGACCGGGACAGAAGGAATTCACCCCTCCACTTT.

This sequence joins TRBV18 and TRBJ2-5; weak D call: TRBD1 (5 bases). The CDR3 runs 14 residues. V was cut by 0 bases and J by 4 bases, with 9 bases left in between. The germline V gene has CDR1 KGHSH and CDR2 LQKENI. CDR3: CASSPPYRLETQYF. DNA of the CDR3: TGTGCCAGCTCACCACCGTACAGGCTAGAGACCCAGTACTTC.

V is TRBV7-2 and J is TRBJ2-7; D gene uncertain. The length of the CDR3 is 12 residues. Germline assignment: CDR1 SGHTA and CDR2 FQGNSA. V lost 6 bases and J 2 bases, leaving 8 bases between the germline ends. The CDR3, as DNA: TGTGCCAGCAGTTTCCACACCTACGAGCAGTACTTC. As protein: CASSFHTYEQYF.

The J gene is TRBJ2-4, the V gene TRBV10-3; D perhaps matches TRBD2 (6 bases). Germline V gene lookup returns CDR1 ENHRY and CDR2 SYGVKD. The V end was cut by 3 bases, the J end by 13 bases, with 16 bases between. There are 13 residues in the CDR3. CDR3 region: CAISEEEGGEQYF. CDR3 sequence (DNA): TGTGCCATCAGTGAAGAGGAGGGAGGTGAACAGTACTTC.

This clone appeared once. The chain combines TRBV5-6 with TRBJ1-2; TRBD1 aligns across 8 bases. Trimming cost V 7 bases and J 7 bases; bases outside gene matches: 6. Germline CDR1 and CDR2: SGHDT and YYEEEE. The CDR3 is 12 residues long. The CDR3 reads CASARQGSGYTF. CDR3 in DNA: TGTGCCAGCGCCCGACAGGGGTCTGGCTACACCTTC.

The rearrangement joins TRBV6-5 to TRBJ2-7, with TRBD1 identical over 11 bases. Germline trimming cut 6 bases from V and 3 bases from J; bases unmatched to any gene: 4. CDR1 and CDR2 from the germline V gene are MNHEY and SVGAGI. The CDR3 sequence is 14 residues long. CDR3 sequence: CASSKGTGGYEQYF. CDR3 sequence (DNA): TGTGCCAGCAGCAAAGGGACAGGGGGCTACGAGCAGTACTTC.